This is a list of T cell receptor beta chains from one sample in a study of T cell repertoires in cytomegalovirus infection. One entry per CDR3 protein results from TCRdb running MiXCR on the reads. The sample contains more than 350,000 distinct CDR3 sequences, roughly 30% of which appear only once. The sequenced material came from PBMCs. The receptors stem from a human donor in good health (CMV status not recorded). Some clones in this sample may be carry-over from other donors' samples. The CDR3 runs from the conserved cysteine through the conserved F or W. A D gene is named only where the DNA matches it firmly. The size entry is marked missing in some rows and otherwise reads once, few, many or a size class.

abundance | d_gene | j_gene | len | v_gene | CDR3nt | CDR3aa
few | . | TRBJ1-2 | 14 | TRBV12-3/TRBV12-4 | TGTGCCAGCACCCCTGTCGGGGCTACCTATGGCTACACCTTC | CASTPVGATYGYTF
few | . | TRBJ1-1 | 11 | TRBV20-1 | TGCAGTGCTAGGGATGATGTACCGCCTTTCTTT | CSARDDVPPFF
. | TRBD1 | TRBJ1-2 | 13 | TRBV2 | TGTGCCAGCATCCTCGGGACAGACTATGGCTACACCTTC | CASILGTDYGYTF
. | . | TRBJ1-1 | 14 | TRBV5-1 | TGCGCCAGCAGCTTTGGGGCGAAGGACGCTGAAGCTTTCTTT | CASSFGAKDAEAFF
. | . | TRBJ1-2 | 15 | TRBV19 | TGTGCCAGCACCTCCGGTCGGGGACGGGCCTTTGGGATCACCTTC | CASTSGRGRAFGITF
. | TRBD1 | TRBJ1-2 | 16 | TRBV10-3 | TGTGCCATCAGTGAGTCTGGGACAGGAGCTCCGTATGGCTACACCTTC | CAISESGTGAPYGYTF
. | . | TRBJ2-3 | 15 | TRBV11-2 | TGTGCCAGCAGCTTAGCCGGACTCCGCACAGATACGCAGTATTTT | CASSLAGLRTDTQYF
few | . | TRBJ1-2 | 14 | TRBV10-3 | TGTGCCATCAGTGGGCTCCAGGGTTCGTCCGGCTACACCTTC | CAISGLQGSSGYTF
few | . | TRBJ1-2 | 13 | TRBV28 | TGTGCCAGCAGTCCGGGGCAGGGCCAAGGCTACACCTTC | CASSPGQGQGYTF
. | TRBD1 | TRBJ2-3 | 16 | TRBV6-2/TRBV6-3 | TGTGCCAGCAGTGACGAGGGGGCCCAAAGCACAGATACGCAGTATTTT | CASSDEGAQSTDTQYF
. | . | TRBJ2-1 | 10 | TRBV20-1 | TGCAGTGCTAGGGTCAATGAGCAGTTCTTC | CSARVNEQFF
few | TRBD1 | TRBJ1-1 | 18 | TRBV2 | TGTGCCAGCAGTTCCTATGTATGGGACAGGGGCCTCGGCACTGAAGCTTTCTTT | CASSSYVWDRGLGTEAFF
. | . | TRBJ2-1 | 15 | TRBV5-4 | TGTGCCAGCAGCCGCAAAGGGGGCTCCTACAATGAGCAGTTCTTC | CASSRKGGSYNEQFF
few | . | TRBJ2-6 | 15 | TRBV6-6 | TGTGCCAGCAGTAGAAAATCATCTGGGGCCAACGTCCTGACTTTC | CASSRKSSGANVLTF
. | TRBD2 | TRBJ2-3 | 16 | TRBV20-1 | TGCAGTGCTCAGTGGGGGGGTGGGCTTCACACAGATACGCAGTATTTT | CSAQWGGGLHTDTQYF
many | . | TRBJ1-1 | 15 | TRBV7-9 | TGTGCCAGCAGCTTGTATCAGGGAGGGGCCCTTGAAGCTTTCTTT | CASSLYQGGALEAFF
few | . | TRBJ2-7 | 13 | TRBV19 | TGTGCCAGTAGTATGGCCCAAACCTACGAGCAGTACTTC | CASSMAQTYEQYF
few | . | TRBJ1-2 | 17 | TRBV20-1 | TGCAGTGCTAGAGACTTCGCGATTGACAGGATGCCCTATGGCTACACCTTC | CSARDFAIDRMPYGYTF
. | TRBD2 | TRBJ2-1 | 16 | TRBV12-3/TRBV12-4 | TGTGCCAGCACTCTAGGCGGGGGGCAAAGAATCTATGAGCAGTTCTTC | CASTLGGGQRIYEQFF
. | . | TRBJ2-7 | 14 | TRBV6-5 | TGTGCCAGCAGTTACGGGGGGGGGCCCAGCGAGCAGTACTTC | CASSYGGGPSEQYF
once | . | TRBJ2-5 | 15 | TRBV7-9 | TGTGCCAGCAGTCAGACCAGGGGAACTCAAGAGACCCAGTACTTC | CASSQTRGTQETQYF
. | TRBD2 | TRBJ2-7 | 19 | TRBV6-1 | TGTGCCAGCAGTTACGACACTGGGACTAGCGGGGGGGCCGCGTACGAGCAGTACTTC | CASSYDTGTSGGAAYEQYF
. | . | TRBJ2-1 | 15 | TRBV2 | TGTGACAGCAGTGTTGCCACCACCGTCCGGAGTGAGCAGTTCTTC | CDSSVATTVRSEQFF
few | . | TRBJ2-1 | 15 | TRBV7-9 | TGTGCCAGCAGCTCCCCGGGAAGTATATACAATGAGCAGTTCTTC | CASSSPGSIYNEQFF